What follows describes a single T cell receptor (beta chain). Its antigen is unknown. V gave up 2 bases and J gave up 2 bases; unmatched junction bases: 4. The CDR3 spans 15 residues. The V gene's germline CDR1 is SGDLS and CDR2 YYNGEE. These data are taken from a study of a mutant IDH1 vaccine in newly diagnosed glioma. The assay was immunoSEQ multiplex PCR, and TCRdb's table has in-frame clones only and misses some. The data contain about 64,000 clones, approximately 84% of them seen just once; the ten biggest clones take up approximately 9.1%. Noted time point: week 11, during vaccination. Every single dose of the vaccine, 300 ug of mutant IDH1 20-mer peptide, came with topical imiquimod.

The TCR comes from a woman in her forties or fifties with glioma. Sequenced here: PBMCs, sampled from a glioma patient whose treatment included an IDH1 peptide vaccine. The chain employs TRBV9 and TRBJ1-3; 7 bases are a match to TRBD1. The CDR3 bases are TGTGCCAGCAGCGTTCGGGGACAGCCTGGAAACACCATATATTTT. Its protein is CASSVRGQPGNTIYF.